The present entry profiles one T cell receptor (beta chain) with its context. The participants were between roughly 18 and 90 years old and came from 24 US areas. The data are from a study of blood T cell repertoires in COVID-19. At the level of the study: PBMCs, B-cell-depleted T cells, or T cells were the source of the cDNA or gDNA that made up the material.

Here immunoSEQ multiplex PCR was the method, and the copy in TCRdb shows in-frame clones only, minus some. The table shows around 200,000 clones, with approximately 85% occurring only once. The TCR originated in a middle-aged man who had recovered from COVID-19. The sample was PBMCs or T cells enriched from blood (not recorded which).

CDR3 nucleotides: TGTGCCAGCAGCTTAGAGGGCAGGGGGCTCACCGGGGAGCTGTTTTTT. This codes for CASSLEGRGLTGELFF. V is TRBV7-6 and J is TRBJ2-2, with TRBD1 identical over 8 bases. V dropped 1 base and J dropped 4; count of bases not matched to a gene: 5. Germline CDR1 SGHVS, CDR2 FNYEAQ. The CDR3 runs 16 residues.